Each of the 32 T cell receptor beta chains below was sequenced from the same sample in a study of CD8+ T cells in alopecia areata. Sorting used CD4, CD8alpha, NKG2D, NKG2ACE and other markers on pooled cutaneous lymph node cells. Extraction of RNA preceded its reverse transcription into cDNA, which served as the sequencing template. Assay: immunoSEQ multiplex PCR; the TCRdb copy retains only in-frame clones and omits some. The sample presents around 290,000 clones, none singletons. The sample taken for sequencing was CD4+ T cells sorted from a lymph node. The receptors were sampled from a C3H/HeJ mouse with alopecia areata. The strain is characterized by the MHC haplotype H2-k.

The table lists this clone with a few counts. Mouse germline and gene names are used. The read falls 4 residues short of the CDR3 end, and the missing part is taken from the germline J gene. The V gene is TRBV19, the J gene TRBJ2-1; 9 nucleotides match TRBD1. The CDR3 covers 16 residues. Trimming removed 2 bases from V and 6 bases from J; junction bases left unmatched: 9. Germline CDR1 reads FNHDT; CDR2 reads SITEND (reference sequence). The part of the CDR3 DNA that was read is TGTGCCAGCAGTATGCCCCTCGGGACAGGGATTGCT. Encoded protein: CASSMPLGTGIA. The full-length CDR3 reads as CASSMPLGTGIAEQFF.

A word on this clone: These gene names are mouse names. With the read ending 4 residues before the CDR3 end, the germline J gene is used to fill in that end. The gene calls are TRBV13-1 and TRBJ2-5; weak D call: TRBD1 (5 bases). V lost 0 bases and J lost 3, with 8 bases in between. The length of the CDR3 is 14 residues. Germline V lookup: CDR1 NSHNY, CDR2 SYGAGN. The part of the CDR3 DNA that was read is TGTGCCAGCAGTGATGCGGCAGGGCAAGAC. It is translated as CASSDAAGQD. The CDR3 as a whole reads CASSDAAGQDTQYF.

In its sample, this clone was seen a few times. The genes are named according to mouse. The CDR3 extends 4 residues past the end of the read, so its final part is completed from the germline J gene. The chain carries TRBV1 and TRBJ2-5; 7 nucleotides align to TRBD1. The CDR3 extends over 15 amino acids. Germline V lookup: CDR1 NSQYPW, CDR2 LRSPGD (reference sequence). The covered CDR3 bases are TGCACCTGCAGTGCAGATCCGACAGGGAAAGAC. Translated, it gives CTCSADPTGKD. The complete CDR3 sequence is CTCSADPTGKDTQYF.

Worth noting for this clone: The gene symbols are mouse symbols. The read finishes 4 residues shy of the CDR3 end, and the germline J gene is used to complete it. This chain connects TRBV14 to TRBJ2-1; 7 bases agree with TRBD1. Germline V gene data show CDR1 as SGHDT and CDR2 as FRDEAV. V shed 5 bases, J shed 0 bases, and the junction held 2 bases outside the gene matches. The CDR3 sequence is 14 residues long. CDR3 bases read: TGTGCCAGCAGGGGGACAGATAACTATGCT. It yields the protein CASRGTDNYA. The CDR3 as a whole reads CASRGTDNYAEQFF.

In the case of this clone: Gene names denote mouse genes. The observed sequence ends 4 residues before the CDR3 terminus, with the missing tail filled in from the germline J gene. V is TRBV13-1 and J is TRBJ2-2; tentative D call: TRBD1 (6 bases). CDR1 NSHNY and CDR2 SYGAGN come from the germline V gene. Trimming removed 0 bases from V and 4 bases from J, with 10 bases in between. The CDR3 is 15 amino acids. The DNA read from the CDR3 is TGTGCCAGCAGTGATGCAACAGGGAGCACCGGG. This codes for CASSDATGSTG. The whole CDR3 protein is CASSDATGSTGQLYF.

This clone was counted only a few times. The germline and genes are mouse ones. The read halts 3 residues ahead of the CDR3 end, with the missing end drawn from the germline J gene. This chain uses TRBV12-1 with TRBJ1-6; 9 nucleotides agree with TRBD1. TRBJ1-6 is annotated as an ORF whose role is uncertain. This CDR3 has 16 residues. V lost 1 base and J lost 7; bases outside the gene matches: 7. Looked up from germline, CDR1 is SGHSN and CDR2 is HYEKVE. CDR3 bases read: TGTGCCAGCTCTCTTAGCAGACAGGGGGAGAATTCGCCC. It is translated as CASSLSRQGENSP. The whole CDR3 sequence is CASSLSRQGENSPLYF.

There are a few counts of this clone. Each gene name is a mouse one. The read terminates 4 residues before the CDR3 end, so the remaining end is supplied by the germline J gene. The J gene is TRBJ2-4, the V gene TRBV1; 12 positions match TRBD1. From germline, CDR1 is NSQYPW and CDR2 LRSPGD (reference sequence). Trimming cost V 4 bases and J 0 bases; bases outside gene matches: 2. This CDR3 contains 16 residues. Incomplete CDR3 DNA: TGCACCTGCAGTGGGGGACAGGGGGCTAGTCAAAAC. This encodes CTCSGGQGASQN. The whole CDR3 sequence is CTCSGGQGASQNTLYF.

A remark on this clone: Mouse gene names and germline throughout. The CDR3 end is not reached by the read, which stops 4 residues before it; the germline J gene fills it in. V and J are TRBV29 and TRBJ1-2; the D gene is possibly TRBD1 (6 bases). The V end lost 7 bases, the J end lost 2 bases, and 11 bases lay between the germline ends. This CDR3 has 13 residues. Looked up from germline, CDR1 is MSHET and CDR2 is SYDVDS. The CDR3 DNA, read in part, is TGTGCTAGCATCCAGGGGAGGAACTCC. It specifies CASIQGRNS. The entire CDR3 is CASIQGRNSDYTF.

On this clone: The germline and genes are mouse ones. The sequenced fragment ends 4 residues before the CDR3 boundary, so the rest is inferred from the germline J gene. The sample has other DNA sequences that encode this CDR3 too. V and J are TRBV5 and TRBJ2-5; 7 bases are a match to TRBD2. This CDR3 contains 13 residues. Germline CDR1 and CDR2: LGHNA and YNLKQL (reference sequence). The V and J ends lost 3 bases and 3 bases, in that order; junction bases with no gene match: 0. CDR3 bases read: TGTGCCAGCAGCCAGGACTGGCAAGAC. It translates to CASSQDWQD. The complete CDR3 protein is CASSQDWQDTQYF.

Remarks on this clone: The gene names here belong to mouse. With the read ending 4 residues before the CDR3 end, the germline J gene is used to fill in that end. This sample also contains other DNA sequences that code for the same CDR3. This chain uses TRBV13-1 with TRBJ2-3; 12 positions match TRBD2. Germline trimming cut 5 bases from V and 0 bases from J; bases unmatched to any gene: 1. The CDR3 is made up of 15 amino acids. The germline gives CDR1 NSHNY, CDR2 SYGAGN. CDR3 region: CASRGTGGSAETLYF. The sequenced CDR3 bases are TGTGCCAGCAGAGGGACTGGGGGGAGTGCAGAA.

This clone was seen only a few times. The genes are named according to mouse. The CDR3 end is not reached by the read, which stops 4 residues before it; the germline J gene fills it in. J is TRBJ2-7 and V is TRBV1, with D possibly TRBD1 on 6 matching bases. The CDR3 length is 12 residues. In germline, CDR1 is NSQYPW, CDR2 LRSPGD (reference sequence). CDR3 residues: CTCSAGTNEQYF. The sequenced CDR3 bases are TGCACCTGCAGTGCGGGGACAAAT.

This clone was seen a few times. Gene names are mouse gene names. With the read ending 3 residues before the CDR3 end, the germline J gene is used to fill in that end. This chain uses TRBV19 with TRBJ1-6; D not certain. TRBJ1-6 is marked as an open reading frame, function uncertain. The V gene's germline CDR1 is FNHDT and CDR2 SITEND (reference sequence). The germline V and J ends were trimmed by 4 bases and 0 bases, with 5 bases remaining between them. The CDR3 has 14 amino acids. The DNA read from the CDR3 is TGTGCCAGCAGTCACACTTCCTATAATTCGCCC. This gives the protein CASSHTSYNSP. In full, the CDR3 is CASSHTSYNSPLYF.

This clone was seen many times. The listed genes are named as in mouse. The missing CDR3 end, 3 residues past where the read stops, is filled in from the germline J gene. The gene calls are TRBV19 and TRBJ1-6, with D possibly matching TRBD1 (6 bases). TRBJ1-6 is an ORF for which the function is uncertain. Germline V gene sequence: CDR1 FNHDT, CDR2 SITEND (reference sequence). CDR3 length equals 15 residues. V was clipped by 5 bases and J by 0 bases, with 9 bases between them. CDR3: CASSPGVSYNSPLYF. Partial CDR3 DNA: TGTGCCAGCAGCCCAGGGGTTTCCTATAATTCGCCC.

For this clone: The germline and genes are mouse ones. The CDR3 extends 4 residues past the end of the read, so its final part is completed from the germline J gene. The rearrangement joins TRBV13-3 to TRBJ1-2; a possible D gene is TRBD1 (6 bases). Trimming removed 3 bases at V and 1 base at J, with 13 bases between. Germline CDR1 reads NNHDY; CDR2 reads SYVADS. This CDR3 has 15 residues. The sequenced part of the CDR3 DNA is TGTGCCAGCAGTGGTCCGGGACAAAAAAACTCC. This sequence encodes CASSGPGQKNS. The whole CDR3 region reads CASSGPGQKNSDYTF.

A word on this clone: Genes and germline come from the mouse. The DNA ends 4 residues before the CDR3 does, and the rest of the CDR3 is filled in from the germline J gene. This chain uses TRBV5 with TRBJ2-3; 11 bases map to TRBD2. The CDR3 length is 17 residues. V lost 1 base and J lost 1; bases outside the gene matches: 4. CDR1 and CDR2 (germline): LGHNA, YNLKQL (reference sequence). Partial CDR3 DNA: TGTGCCAGCAGCCAAGCTCCGGACTGGGGGGGTGCAGAA. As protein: CASSQAPDWGGAE. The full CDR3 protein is CASSQAPDWGGAETLYF.

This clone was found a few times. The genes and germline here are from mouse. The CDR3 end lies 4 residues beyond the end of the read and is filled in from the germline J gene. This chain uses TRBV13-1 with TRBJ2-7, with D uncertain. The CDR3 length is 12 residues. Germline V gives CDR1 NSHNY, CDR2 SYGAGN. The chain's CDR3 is CASSEDKDEQYF. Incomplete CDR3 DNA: TGTGCCAGCAGTGAAGACAAGGAT.

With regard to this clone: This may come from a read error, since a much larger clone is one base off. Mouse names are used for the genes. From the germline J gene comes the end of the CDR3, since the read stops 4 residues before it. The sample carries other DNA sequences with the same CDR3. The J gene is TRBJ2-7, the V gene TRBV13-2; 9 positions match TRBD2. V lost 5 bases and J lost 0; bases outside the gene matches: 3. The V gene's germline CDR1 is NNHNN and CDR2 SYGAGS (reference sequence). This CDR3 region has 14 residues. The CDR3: CASGDWGSSYEQYF. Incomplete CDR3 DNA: TGTGCCAGCGGCGACTGGGGGAGCTCCTAT.

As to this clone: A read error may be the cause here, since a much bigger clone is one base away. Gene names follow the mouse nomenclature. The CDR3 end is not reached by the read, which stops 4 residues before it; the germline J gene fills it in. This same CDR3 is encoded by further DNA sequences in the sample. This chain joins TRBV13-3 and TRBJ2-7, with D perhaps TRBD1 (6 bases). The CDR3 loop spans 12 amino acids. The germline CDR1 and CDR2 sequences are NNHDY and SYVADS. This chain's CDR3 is CASSDPGDEQYF. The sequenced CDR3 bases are TGTGCCAGCAGTGATCCAGGGGAT.

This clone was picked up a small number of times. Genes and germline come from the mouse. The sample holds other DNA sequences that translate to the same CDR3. The CDR3 here is CTCSASNSPLYF. Incomplete CDR3 DNA: TGCACCTGCAGTGCCTCTAATTCGCCC. This sequence joins TRBV1 and TRBJ1-6; D uncertain. The sequenced fragment ends 3 residues before the CDR3 boundary, so the rest is inferred from the germline J gene. TRBJ1-6 is marked as an open reading frame, function uncertain. CDR1 is NSQYPW, CDR2 LRSPGD, per germline (reference sequence). The CDR3 consists of 12 residues. Trimming removed 3 bases from V and 6 bases from J, with 3 bases in between.

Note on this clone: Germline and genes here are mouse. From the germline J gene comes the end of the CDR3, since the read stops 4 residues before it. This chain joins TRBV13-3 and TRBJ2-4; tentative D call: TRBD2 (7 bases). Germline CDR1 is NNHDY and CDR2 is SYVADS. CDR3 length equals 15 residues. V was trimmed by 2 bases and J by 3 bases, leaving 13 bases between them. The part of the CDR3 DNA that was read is TGTGCCAGCAGTGACTGGGGGCAGGCCCAAAAC. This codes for CASSDWGQAQN. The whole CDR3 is CASSDWGQAQNTLYF.

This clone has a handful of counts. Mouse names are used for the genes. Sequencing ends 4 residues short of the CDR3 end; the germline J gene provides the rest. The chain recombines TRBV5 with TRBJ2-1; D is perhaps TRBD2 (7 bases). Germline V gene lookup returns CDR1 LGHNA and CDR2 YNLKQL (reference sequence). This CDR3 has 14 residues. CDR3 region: CASSQEGGAAEQFF. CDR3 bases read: TGTGCCAGCAGCCAAGAGGGGGGCGCGGCT.

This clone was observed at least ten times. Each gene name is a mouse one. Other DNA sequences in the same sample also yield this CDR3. CDR3 in amino acids: CASSRQGANTGQLYF. CDR3 DNA, as far as it was read: TGTGCCAGCAGCCGACAGGGGGCAAACACCGGG. V is TRBV5 and J is TRBJ2-2; TRBD1 aligns across 9 bases. The CDR3 end lies 4 residues beyond the end of the read and is filled in from the germline J gene. V dropped 4 bases and J dropped 0; count of bases not matched to a gene: 0. The CDR3 is 15 amino acids. Germline V gene lookup returns CDR1 LGHNA and CDR2 YNLKQL (reference sequence).

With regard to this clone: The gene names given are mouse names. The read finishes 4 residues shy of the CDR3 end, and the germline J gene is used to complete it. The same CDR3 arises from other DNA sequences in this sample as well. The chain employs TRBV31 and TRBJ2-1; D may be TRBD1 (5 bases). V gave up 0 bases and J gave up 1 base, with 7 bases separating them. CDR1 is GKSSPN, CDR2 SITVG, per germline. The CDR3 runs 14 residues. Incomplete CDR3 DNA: TGTGCCTGGAGTCTAGGGGAGAACTATGCT. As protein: CAWSLGENYA. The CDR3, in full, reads CAWSLGENYAEQFF.

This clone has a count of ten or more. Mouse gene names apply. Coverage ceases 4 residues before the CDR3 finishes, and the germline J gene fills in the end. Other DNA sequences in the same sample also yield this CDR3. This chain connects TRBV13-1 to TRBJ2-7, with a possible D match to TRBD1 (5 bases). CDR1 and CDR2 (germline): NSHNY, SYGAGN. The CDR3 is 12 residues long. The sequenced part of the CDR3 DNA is TGTGCCAGCAGTGAAGACAGATAT. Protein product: CASSEDRY. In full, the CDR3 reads CASSEDRYEQYF.

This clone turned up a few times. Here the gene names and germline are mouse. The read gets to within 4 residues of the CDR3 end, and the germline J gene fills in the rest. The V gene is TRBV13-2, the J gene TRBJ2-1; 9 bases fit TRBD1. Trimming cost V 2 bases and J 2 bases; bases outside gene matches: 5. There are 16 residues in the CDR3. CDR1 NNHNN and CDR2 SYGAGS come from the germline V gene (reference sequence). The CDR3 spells CASGEYRGRDYAEQFF. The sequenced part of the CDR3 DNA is TGTGCCAGCGGTGAATACAGGGGGCGCGACTATGCT.

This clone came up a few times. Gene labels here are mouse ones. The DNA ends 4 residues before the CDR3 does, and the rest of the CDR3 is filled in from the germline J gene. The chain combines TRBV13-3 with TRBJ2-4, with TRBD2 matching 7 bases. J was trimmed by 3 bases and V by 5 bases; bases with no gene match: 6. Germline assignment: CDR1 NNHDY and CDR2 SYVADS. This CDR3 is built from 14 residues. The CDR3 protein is CASSRDWEQNTLYF. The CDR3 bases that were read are TGTGCCAGCAGCCGCGACTGGGAGCAAAAC.

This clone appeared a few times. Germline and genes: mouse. The CDR3 sequence is CASSRRDRGHTGQLYF. The part of the CDR3 DNA that was read is TGTGCCAGCAGTCGCCGGGACAGGGGGCACACCGGG. This chain uses TRBV19 with TRBJ2-2; TRBD1 matches at 12 bases. The read halts 4 residues ahead of the CDR3 end, with the missing end drawn from the germline J gene. The J segment lost 3 bases and the V segment lost 4 bases, leaving 4 bases of the junction unmatched. This CDR3 region has 16 residues. The germline V gene encodes CDR1 FNHDT and CDR2 SITEND (reference sequence).

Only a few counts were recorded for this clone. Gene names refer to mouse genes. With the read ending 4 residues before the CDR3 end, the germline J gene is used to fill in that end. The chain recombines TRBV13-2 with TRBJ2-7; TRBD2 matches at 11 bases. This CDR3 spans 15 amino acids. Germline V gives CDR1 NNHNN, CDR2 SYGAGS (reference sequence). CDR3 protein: CASGRTGGRSDEQYF. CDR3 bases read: TGTGCCAGCGGTCGGACTGGGGGGAGATCGGAT.

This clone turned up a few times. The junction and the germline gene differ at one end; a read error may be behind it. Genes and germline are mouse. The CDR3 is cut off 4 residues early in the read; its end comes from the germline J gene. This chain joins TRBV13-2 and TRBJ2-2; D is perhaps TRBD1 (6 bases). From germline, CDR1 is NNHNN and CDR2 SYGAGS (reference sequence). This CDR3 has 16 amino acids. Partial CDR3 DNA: TGTGCCAGCGGGGATGAGGGACACGCAAACACCGGG. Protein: CASGDEGHANTG. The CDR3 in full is CASGDEGHANTGQLYF.

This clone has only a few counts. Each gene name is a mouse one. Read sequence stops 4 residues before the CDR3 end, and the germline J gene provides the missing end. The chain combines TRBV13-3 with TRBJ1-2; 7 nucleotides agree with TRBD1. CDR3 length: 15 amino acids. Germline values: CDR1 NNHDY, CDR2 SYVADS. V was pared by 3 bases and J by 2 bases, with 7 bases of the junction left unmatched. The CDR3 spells CASSAPTGRNSDYTF. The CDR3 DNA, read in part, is TGTGCCAGCAGTGCCCCGACAGGGAGGAACTCC.

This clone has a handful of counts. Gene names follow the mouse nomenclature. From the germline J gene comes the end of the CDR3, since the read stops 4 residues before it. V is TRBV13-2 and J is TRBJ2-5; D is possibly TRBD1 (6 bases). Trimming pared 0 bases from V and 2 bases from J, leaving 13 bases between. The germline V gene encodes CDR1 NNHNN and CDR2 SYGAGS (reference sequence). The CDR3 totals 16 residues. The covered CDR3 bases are TGTGCCAGCGGTGATGCTAGGGGGATGGGCCAAGAC. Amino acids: CASGDARGMGQD. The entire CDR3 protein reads CASGDARGMGQDTQYF.

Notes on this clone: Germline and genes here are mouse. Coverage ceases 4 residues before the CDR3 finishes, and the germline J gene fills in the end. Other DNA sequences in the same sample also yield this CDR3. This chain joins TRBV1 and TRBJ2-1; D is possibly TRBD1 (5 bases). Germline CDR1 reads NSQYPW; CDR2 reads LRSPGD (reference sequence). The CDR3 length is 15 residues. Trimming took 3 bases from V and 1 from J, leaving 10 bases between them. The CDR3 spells CTCSAQGGNYAEQFF. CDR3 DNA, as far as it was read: TGCACCTGCAGTGCGCAGGGCGGGAACTATGCT.